Each of the 15 T cell receptor beta chains below was sequenced from the same sample in a study of beta chain features in type 1 diabetes. Study outcomes and limitations: The study found moderately but significantly shorter TCRB CDR3s in all four CD4+ subsets of Type 1 diabetes patients.

Antigens for these TCRs are unknown. Expressed TCRB transcripts were sequenced, since all the RNA that had been isolated was reverse transcribed. Profiling relied on immunoSEQ multiplex PCR, and the TCRdb table lists in-frame clones only, not all of them. Of about 160,000 clones in the sample, approximately 7.9% are singletons; the top ten hold roughly 0.5%. Sequenced material: central memory CD4+ T cells from blood. These receptors all stem from a man between 18 and 29 years old with type 1 diabetes.

Only one count was recorded for this clone. The chain is built from TRBV2 and TRBJ2-7; 10 positions agree with TRBD1. Losses at the gene ends were 6 bases for V and 3 bases for J; bases not matched to a gene: 5. Germline-derived CDR1 and CDR2 are SNHLY and FYNNEI. This CDR3 spans 14 amino acids. CDR3 in DNA: TGTGCCAGCAGGCCGGGACAGGGGATCTACGAGCAGTACTTC. It translates to CASRPGQGIYEQYF.

Ten or more counts support this clone. The CDR3 loop reads CASSQGASGGRLQYF. The CDR3 coding sequence is TGTGCCAGCAGCCAAGGGGCTAGCGGGGGCCGACTGCAGTACTTC. The chain carries TRBV14 and TRBJ2-7, with TRBD2 identical over 10 bases. The germline CDR1 and CDR2 sequences are SGHDN and FVKESK. J gave up 9 bases and V 1 base, and 9 bases lay outside the gene matches. This CDR3 is built from 15 residues.

The chain combines TRBV28 with TRBJ1-1; no firm D call. The V end lost 3 bases, the J end lost 2 bases, and 13 bases lay between the germline ends. The CDR3 length is 15 residues. Germline-derived CDR1 and CDR2 are MDHEN and SYDVKM. The CDR3 loop is CASSLRSLANTEAFF. The CDR3 DNA sequence: TGTGCCAGCAGTTTGCGTAGTCTAGCTAACACTGAAGCTTTCTTT. Using reference TRBV28 and TRBJ1-1 for the parts outside the CDR3, the full variable domain is DVKVTQSSRYLVKRTGEKVFLECVQDMDHENMFWYRQDPGLGLRLIYFSYDVKMKEKGDIPEGYSVSREKKERFSLILESASTNQTSMYLCASSLRSLANTEAFFGQGTRLTVV.

Comment on this clone: The junction departs from germline at one end; a sequencing error may be responsible. J is TRBJ2-6 and V is TRBV5-1, with TRBD2 identical over 8 bases. Per germline, CDR1 SGHRS and CDR2 YFSETQ. The CDR3 loop spans 15 amino acids. The CDR3 is CASSDPRAGGNVLTF. The CDR3 bases are TGCGCCAGCAGCGACCCGAGGGCGGGGGGCAACGTCCTGACTTTC.

V gene TRBV10-1 combines with J gene TRBJ2-5, with a weak D call TRBD1 (6 bases). Germline CDR1 is WNHNN and CDR2 is SYGVQD (reference sequence). V was pared by 3 bases and J by 7 bases, with 18 bases between. The CDR3 consists of 15 residues. In nucleotides, the CDR3 is TGCGCCAGCAGTGAACGTCAGGGGTCGGTCGGGACCCAGTACTTC. Encoded protein: CASSERQGSVGTQYF.

This chain joins TRBV5-4 and TRBJ1-1; D is undetermined. The germline V gene has CDR1 SGHNT and CDR2 YYREEE (reference sequence). CDR3 length: 13 amino acids. The V gene lost 5 bases and the J gene lost 5 bases, with 13 bases spanning the gap. CDR3 nucleotides: TGTGCCAGCAGAACATTGTTGGAGACTGAAGCTTTCTTT. Its translation is CASRTLLETEAFF.

This clone was seen a few times. The chain has TRBV28 and TRBJ1-5, with D uncertain. There are 12 residues in the CDR3. Germline loops: CDR1 MDHEN, CDR2 SYDVKM. V shed 6 bases and J shed 6 bases, with 9 bases lying between them. CDR3 nucleotide sequence: TGTGCCAGCAGCCTACGGGGTCAGCCCCAGCATTTT. Translating gives CASSLRGQPQHF.

With respect to this clone: This specimen includes other DNA sequences encoding the same CDR3. The chain employs TRBV20-1 and TRBJ2-5; no clear D gene. In germline, CDR1 is DFQATT, CDR2 SNEGSKA (reference sequence). This CDR3 has 11 residues. Trimming pared 0 bases from V and 5 bases from J, leaving 4 bases between. CDR3 sequence: CSARDRETQYF. As DNA, the CDR3 is TGCAGTGCTAGAGACCGGGAGACCCAGTACTTC.

The rearrangement links TRBV5-1 to TRBJ1-1; maybe TRBD1 (5 bases). This CDR3 has 15 residues. Per the germline V gene, CDR1 is SGHRS and CDR2 is YFSETQ. Trimming shortened V by 7 bases and J by 1 base, and 17 bases separated the two germline ends. CDR3 coding DNA: TGCGCCAGCCGGACCGGGAGACAGAAGAACACTGAAGCTTTCTTT. Translation gives CASRTGRQKNTEAFF.

This clone came up a few times. This chain links TRBV29-1 with TRBJ2-7; D possibly corresponds to TRBD1 (6 bases). With 5 bases removed from V and 3 bases from J, the gap between germline ends came to 11 bases. The CDR3 is 12 residues long. The germline CDR1 and CDR2 sequences are SQVTM and ANQGSEA. CDR3 in DNA: TGCAGCGTTCGGACAGATATCTACGAGCAGTACTTC. Its protein product is CSVRTDIYEQYF.

The rearrangement links TRBV7-2 to TRBJ2-5; 12 bases map to TRBD2. The germline gives CDR1 SGHTA, CDR2 FQGNSA. The trim removed 5 bases at V and 1 base at J, leaving 8 bases unmatched. This CDR3 is 17 amino acids long. CDR3 loop: CASSVTSGGPSQETQYF. The CDR3 DNA is TGTGCCAGCAGCGTTACTAGCGGGGGGCCCTCCCAAGAGACCCAGTACTTC.

The rearrangement joins TRBV2 to TRBJ2-2; 7 bases map to TRBD1. This CDR3 contains 18 residues. Germline V gene sequence: CDR1 SNHLY, CDR2 FYNNEI. The trim removed 2 bases at V and 1 base at J, leaving 10 bases unmatched. The CDR3 is CASSEIRWDRGNTGELFF. In DNA, the CDR3 is TGTGCCAGCAGTGAAATCCGCTGGGACAGAGGGAACACCGGGGAGCTGTTTTTT.

This clone was counted a few times. The chain employs TRBV27 and TRBJ1-2; TRBD1 might be the D (6 bases). In germline, CDR1 is MNHEY, CDR2 SMNVEV (reference sequence). This CDR3 has 15 amino acids. V lost 8 bases to trimming and J lost 8 bases, with 24 bases between them. CDR3 DNA sequence: TGTGCCAGCGGCGTCGCCGGACAGCATACGAGGGGCTACACCTTC. It encodes CASGVAGQHTRGYTF.

This clone occurred a few times. The V gene is TRBV2, the J gene TRBJ2-2; D is possibly TRBD2 (5 bases). V was pared by 8 bases and J by 4 bases, with 14 bases between. The CDR3 covers 14 residues. Per germline, CDR1 SNHLY and CDR2 FYNNEI. CDR3 residues: CASQSGDTTGELFF. CDR3 in DNA: TGTGCCAGCCAGAGCGGAGATACCACCGGGGAGCTGTTTTTT.

This clone has a handful of counts. Mismatch with germline at one junction end may stem from a read error. The gene calls are TRBV27 and TRBJ1-1, with D possibly matching TRBD1 (6 bases). The CDR3 runs to 12 residues. Germline V gives CDR1 MNHEY, CDR2 SMNVEV (reference sequence). In DNA form, the CDR3 reads TGTGCCAGCAGTGAGCGTACAGGGAATTGCTACTTT. This encodes CASSERTGNCYF.